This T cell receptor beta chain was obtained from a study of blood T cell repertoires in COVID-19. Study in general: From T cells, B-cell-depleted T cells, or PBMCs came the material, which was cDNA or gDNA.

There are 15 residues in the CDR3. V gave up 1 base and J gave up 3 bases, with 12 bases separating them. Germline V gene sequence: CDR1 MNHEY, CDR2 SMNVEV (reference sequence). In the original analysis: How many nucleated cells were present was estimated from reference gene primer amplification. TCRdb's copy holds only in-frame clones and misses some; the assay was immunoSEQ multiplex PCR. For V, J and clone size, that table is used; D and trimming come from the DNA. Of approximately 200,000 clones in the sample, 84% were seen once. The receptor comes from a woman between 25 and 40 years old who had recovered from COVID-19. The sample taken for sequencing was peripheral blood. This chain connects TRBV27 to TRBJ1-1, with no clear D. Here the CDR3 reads CASSLLGGYDTEAFF. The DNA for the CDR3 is TGTGCCAGCAGTTTATTGGGAGGATATGACACTGAAGCTTTCTTT.